What follows describes a single TCR beta chain. Antigen specificity is unknown. This record belongs to a study of beta chain features in type 1 diabetes. Study-wide results and limits: There was a moderate but significant shortening of TCRB CDR3s in all four CD4+ subsets of Type 1 diabetes patients. Compared to healthy donors, patients appeared to have naive, central memory and Treg TCRB repertoires that were more alike.

The CDR3 has 14 residues. Germline V lookup: CDR1 SGHDT, CDR2 YYEEEE. The V end lost 2 bases, the J end lost 5 bases, and 10 bases lay between the germline ends. Every participating donor gave one draw, a heparinised blood sample averaging approximately 110 mL. As every portion of the isolated RNA was reverse transcribed, the sequencing read expressed TCRB transcripts. Libraries were prepared by immunoSEQ multiplex PCR; TCRdb keeps only in-frame clonotypes and omits some of them. The sample yields almost 350,000 clones, around 8.5% seen once. The V and J genes are TRBV5-6 and TRBJ2-2, with D possibly TRBD2 on 5 matching bases. Material: central memory CD4+ T cells from blood. This TCR was sampled from a man between 25 and 39 years old with type 1 diabetes. CDR3 DNA sequence: TGTGCCAGCAGCTTTAGTCGAGGGACCGGGGAGCTGTTTTTT. Amino acids: CASSFSRGTGELFF.